This note documents a single T cell receptor beta chain sequence. Germline V gene sequence: CDR1 MNHEY, CDR2 SVGAGI. CDR3 length equals 14 residues. V lost 8 bases, J lost 2 bases, and 10 bases lay in between. Original data processing: Estimates of nucleated cell counts were drawn from the amplification of reference gene primers. Sequencing used immunoSEQ multiplex PCR; TCRdb keeps in-frame clones, though not all of them. Clone size and V and J calls were adopted from that table, with D and trimming inferred from the DNA. The sample includes approximately 92,000 clones, around 81% of them seen just once. This entry is derived from a study of blood T cell repertoires in COVID-19.

Source material: peripheral blood. This rearrangement joins TRBV6-5 to TRBJ1-6, with a tentative D call TRBD1 (6 bases). The origin of this receptor is a man aged 45-65 years who had recovered from COVID-19. The CDR3 nucleotides read TGTGCCAGCCAGGGGCGAACCTATAATTCACCCCTCCACTTT. Amino acid sequence: CASQGRTYNSPLHF.